The source of this T cell receptor (beta chain) is a study of human T cells and chemical hapten exposure. The study, taken as a whole, reports: Unchanged with DPC sensitization were TCRs above 1 in 1000 frequency.

This clonotype was found many times. No antigen is known for it. TCRdb used MiXCR to reprocess the RACE reads, holding one entry per CDR3 protein. The sample records about 77,000 distinct CDR3 sequences, about 8.6% being singletons. Time point described: healthy volunteer bleed at 6 weeks. Total RNA was extracted from unfractionated whole blood. The V end lost 0 bases, the J end lost 3 bases, and 14 bases lay between the germline ends. CDR3 length: 15 amino acids. CDR1 and CDR2 from the germline V gene are DFQATT and SNEGSKA (reference sequence). V gene TRBV20-1 combines with J gene TRBJ1-1; D unclear. The receptor's source is a female donor in good health. Some clones in this sample may be carry-over from other donors' samples. Material: whole blood. The CDR3 reads CSARDVLGSDTEAFF. CDR3 bases: TGCAGTGCTAGAGATGTACTGGGGAGTGACACTGAAGCTTTCTTT.